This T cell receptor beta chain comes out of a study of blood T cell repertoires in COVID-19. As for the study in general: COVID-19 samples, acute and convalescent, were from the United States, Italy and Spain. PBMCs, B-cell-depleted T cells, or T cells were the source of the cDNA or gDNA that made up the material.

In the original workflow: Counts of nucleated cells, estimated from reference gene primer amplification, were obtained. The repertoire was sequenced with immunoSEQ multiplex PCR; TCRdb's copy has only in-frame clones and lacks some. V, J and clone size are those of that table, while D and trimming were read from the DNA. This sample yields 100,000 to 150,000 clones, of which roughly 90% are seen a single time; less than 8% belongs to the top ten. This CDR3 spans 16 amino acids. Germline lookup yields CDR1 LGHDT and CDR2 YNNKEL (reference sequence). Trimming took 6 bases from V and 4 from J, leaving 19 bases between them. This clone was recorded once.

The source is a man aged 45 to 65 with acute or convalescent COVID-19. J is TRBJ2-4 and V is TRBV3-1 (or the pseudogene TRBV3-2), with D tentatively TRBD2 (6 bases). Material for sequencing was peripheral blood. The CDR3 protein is CASRYSGSATKNIQYF. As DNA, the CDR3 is TGTGCCAGCAGGTACAGCGGGTCGGCGACAAAAAACATTCAGTACTTC.